This T cell receptor (beta chain) is drawn from a study of cytomegalovirus exposure and HLA in healthy donors (dated by TCRdb to about 2017). At the level of the whole study: An earlier analysis of roughly 500 of the donors reported approximately 300 Gb of sequence data and around 120 million unique TCR beta sequences from some 180 million T cells. All discovery cohort repertoires had been generated using a single sequencing platform. In a later analysis, previously published TCR beta repertoires from several hundred donors were re-analyzed and high-resolution HLA genotyping was added so that TCR occurrence patterns could be studied. About 280 gigabases of sequencing data and roughly 80 million unique TCR sequences made up an early release that covered several hundred HLA-typed donors. An earlier analysis of about 620 of the donors applied high-throughput TCR beta sequencing to assess whether each TCR beta V gene segment acted as functional or pseudogenic. Among about 400 genotyped donors of the cohort, an average of approximately 200,000 unique TCR beta nucleotide sequences was sequenced per donor, of which about 18% were non-productive. Typing coverage varied by locus: roughly 620-640 donors for A, B, C, DRB1 and DQB1; 522 for DQA1; around 570 for DPA1; under 490 for DPB1. To predict cytomegalovirus infection status, the study combined high-throughput TCR immunosequencing, statistical association of individual TCRs with disease status, and machine learning. Genome-wide SNP genotypes for about 65% of the 666 donors were used in a later genetic analysis, which treated that subset as a discovery cohort. Besides the first cohort of some 670 subjects, a separate validation cohort made up of 90 to 150 different subjects was used. About five DR-DQ haplotypes were handled as single units for association and clustering, since linkage in the cohort was strong. The aim of the study was to test whether cataloging public T cell receptors could identify signatures of past pathogen exposure. Both class I and class II loci were covered by HLA typing, at four-digit resolution. Of the 300 to 450 genotyped donors, over 80% were placed in the genetic ancestry cluster associated with self-reported Caucasian donors. The later analysis used no new phenotypic data to find candidate immune exposures, relying instead on TCR beta sequences and their occurrence across donors. Alongside the repertoire data, information on donor age, sex, ethnicity and CMV serostatus was compiled. The study profiled the T cell repertoires of 500 to 800 subjects by immunosequencing and related them to cytomegalovirus serostatus. Points the paper makes about the study in general: Because some donors lacked HLA typing at each locus, the association tests relied only on the typed subset. Strong co-occurrence of HLA alleles, especially DR and DQ, made assigning TCR associations to individual alleles difficult. The sequencing pipeline was judged likely to have produced a cluster of highly shared sequence variants as a technical artifact. V-gene and J-gene trimming of TCR beta chains was associated with a missense DCLRE1C variant in a later genetic analysis, and the association was replicated in an independent cohort. The classifier was reported to diagnose cytomegalovirus status with high specificity and sensitivity in both the original and validation cohorts. A later analysis associated about 18,000 TCR beta sequences with specific HLA alleles at a false discovery rate of 0.05. A total of fewer than 200 TCR beta chains were listed by the study as associated with cytomegalovirus. The authors suggested that the approach could potentially be generalized to other disease states and immunological phenotypes. In a later analysis, HLA-associated TCR beta chains were found to be more clonally expanded and to have lower generation probabilities than equally common non-associated chains. A later genetic analysis reported fewer N-insertions in productive TCRs among donors in an Asian-associated ancestry cluster than the approximately 700-donor mean. In a later analysis, TCR association rates were found to vary across HLA loci, with the most associated TCRs seen for DRB1 alleles and the fewest for HLA-C alleles. Linkage disequilibrium might explain the correlated functional status among segregating V segments, but an unknown experimental factor could not be ruled out. A further reported finding was that TCR beta sequences accurately predicted the HLA-A and HLA-B alleles for most subjects in the first cohort. Most CMV-associated TCR beta chains appeared to be HLA-restricted in a later analysis, and the HLA associations seemed to be driven largely by CMV exposure. Roughly uniform sequencing depth across donors was assumed in presence/absence analyses, although this assumption may not hold. A later analysis reported that several top co-occurrence clusters appeared linked to parvovirus B19, influenza, CMV and Epstein-Barr virus. Because the 87-base-pair reads could not distinguish some IMGT-functional V segments, including TRBV6-2 and TRBV6-3, those segments were excluded. In vitro tests confirmed that a few of the cytomegalovirus-associated TCR beta chains recognize cytomegalovirus antigens. Broadly in line with IMGT annotations, most TCR beta V segments showed up in productive rearrangements about 87% or about 30% of the time in an earlier analysis of some 590 of the donors. Across donors, most TCR sequences were observed very rarely, whereas some public TCRs were present in many individuals. Because counts were too low, more than 15 rarely observed V segments, including chromosome 9 orphons, were excluded from the earlier analysis of 587 of the donors. Immune exposure information for the cohort was limited to CMV serostatus. The cohort was sequenced for TCR beta chains only, and without alpha or paired-chain data the features that could be detected were limited.

Notes on this clone: No cognate antigen has been identified for it. No base-level quality is on record; no much larger clone is a single base apart.

Libraries were made using the immunoSEQ multiplex PCR assay. For the multiplex PCR, a mixture combining 60 forward primers for TCR Vbeta segments and 13 reverse primers for TCR Jbeta segments was used. The CDR3 region of rearranged TCR beta genes was amplified from genomic DNA with a multiplex PCR assay. The Illumina HiSeq System was used to sequence the amplified TCR beta libraries as 87-base-pair reads. As for the original processing: A later analysis tallied roughly 76 million unique TCR beta chains across the 666 repertoires, and some 10 million of those chains were shared by two or more donors. Raw reads were error-corrected and collapsed into unique sequences by a nearest-neighbor algorithm in which closely related sequences were merged to remove PCR and sequencing errors. Alignment of CDR3 sequences to IMGT reference sequences was used to assign V, D and J gene segments. Each retained sequence needed at least a six-nucleotide match to both a V gene segment and a J gene segment. Rearrangements were classified as productive when the CDR3 lacked stop codons and remained in frame with V and J, and all other rearrangements were classified as non-productive. Following IMGT convention, CDR3 was defined as the stretch from the second conserved V-encoded cysteine up to the conserved J-encoded phenylalanine. In an earlier analysis of some 550 of the donors, sequences lacking an unambiguous match to a single V gene segment were excluded. An earlier analysis of 500 to 600 of the donors classified V segments as functional when productive rearrangements were above 56.7% and as segregating when the standard deviation between donors was above 5%. A statistical classification framework was built to diagnose cytomegalovirus status from the catalog of TCR beta chain sequences. A later analysis assigned V and J genes by comparing TCR nucleotide sequences with IMGT/GENE-DB human TR gene sequences. Using the TCRdist pipeline, a later analysis assigned CDR3 sequences along with most-parsimonious VDJ recombination scenarios. In a later analysis, every TCR beta chain was defined by the combination of its CDR3 amino acid sequence and its V-gene family, and reads without a unique V-gene family were dropped. A later analysis removed 500 to 600 highly shared, low-generation-probability nucleotide sequences to deal with suspected cross-contamination and a sequencing artifact. In a later analysis, a clonal expansion index was calculated for each public chain from normalized within-repertoire ranks of inferred template counts. In a later analysis, generation probabilities were computed with a VDJ recombination model fitted to out-of-frame rearrangements, and the resulting probabilities were checked against IGoR. A later analysis scored TCR-TCR, TCR-HLA and TCR-CMV co-occurrence with hypergeometric tests, applying a repertoire-size bias correction to TCR pairs. False discovery rates were estimated in a later analysis by permuting HLA or CMV assignments 20 times. In a later analysis, co-occurring TCRs were grouped using DBSCAN, with TCRdist sequence similarity added in when clustering inside HLA-allele-positive subsets. Repertoires with fewer than 30,000 or more than 120,000 public chains were left out of co-occurrence clustering, as were a handful of repertoires with anomalous nucleotide sharing. The clones in this table, taken by TCRdb from immuneACCESS, are in-frame only. Not every clone is retained; where verified, under half of the shortfall comes from an unresolved V gene, and the cause of the rest is unknown. V and J calls and clone size come straight from that table; D and trimming were deduced from the DNA. The sample data list about 110,000 clones, and around 79% of these were observed just once. In total, the top ten clones hold over 3% of the sample.

Between the V and J ends, shortened by 6 bases and 5 bases respectively, the junction contains 10 bases. Taken from cysteine to phenylalanine, the CDR3 has 12 residues. Kept here is only the CDR3 DNA, which spans 36 bases and is read in frame from base 1. The germline V gene encodes CDR1 MNHNS and CDR2 SASEGT. The cohort consisted of 666 healthy bone marrow donors. Cohort members were all nominally healthy when sampled, although unrecorded immune exposures were likely present. The donor tested CMV seronegative and was one of the 352 seronegative cohort members. A peripheral blood sample was collected from each donor, and TCR beta sequencing was performed on peripheral blood mononuclear cells. The Qiagen DNeasy Blood Extraction Kit was used to extract genomic DNA from the blood cell samples.

The source of this sequence is a woman aged 40-49 years in good health and CMV-seronegative. Here the chain combines TRBV6-1 and TRBJ2-5, and the D gene may be TRBD2, 5 bases matching. The source material was PBMCs. CDR3 sequence: CASSGVVETQYF. The sequenced DNA: TGTGCCAGCAGCGGGGTAGTTGAGACCCAGTACTTC.